The 17 T cell receptor beta chains listed next were all sequenced from one sample in a study of blood T cell repertoires in COVID-19. Generated by immunoSEQ multiplex PCR, the TCRdb table keeps only in-frame clones and is missing some. The sample holds 200,000 to 300,000 clones; more than 75% are singletons and the top ten take over 7.5%. The sample comprised peripheral blood. These receptors all come from a man between 35 and 55 years old who had recovered from COVID-19.

Only a few counts were recorded for this clone. The chain combines TRBV7-2 with TRBJ2-5, with 8 bases matching TRBD2. Trimming at V came to 0 bases and at J to 2 bases, leaving 8 bases not matched to a gene. The CDR3 is 17 amino acids. Germline lookup yields CDR1 SGHTA and CDR2 FQGNSA. This CDR3 is CASSLARGGLAQETQYF. In DNA form, the CDR3 reads TGTGCCAGCAGCTTAGCGCGCGGGGGGCTCGCTCAAGAGACCCAGTACTTC.

The gene calls are TRBV7-6 and TRBJ1-1, with 7 bases aligning to TRBD1. The ends lost 2 bases at V and 8 bases at J; junction bases unmatched: 2. CDR3 size: 12 residues. Germline V gene data show CDR1 as SGHVS and CDR2 as FNYEAQ. In DNA form, the CDR3 reads TGTGCCAGCAGCTTATCGACAGGGGAAGCTTTCTTT. This encodes CASSLSTGEAFF.

The CDR3 spells CASSEGVNYGYTF. The CDR3 DNA reads as TGTGCCAGCAGTGAAGGCGTTAACTATGGCTACACCTTC. The chain couples TRBV2 to TRBJ1-2; D unclear. Germline V CDR1 and CDR2: SNHLY, FYNNEI. This CDR3 has 13 residues. V lost 1 base and J 1 base, leaving 4 bases between the germline ends. Full variable domain (outside the CDR3, taken from reference TRBV2 and TRBJ1-2): EPEVTQTPSHQVTQMGQEVILRCVPISNHLYFYWYRQILGQKVEFLVSFYNNEISEKSEIFDDQFSVERPDGSNFTLKIRSTKLEDSAMYFCASSEGVNYGYTFGSGTRLTVV.

The chain employs TRBV5-4 and TRBJ1-2; TRBD1 aligns across 8 bases. Germline assignment: CDR1 SGHNT and CDR2 YYREEE (reference sequence). The CDR3 spans 18 residues. V was pared by 0 bases and J by 5 bases, with 15 bases of the junction left unmatched. CDR3: CASSLGVAGGPHVYGYTF. The CDR3 DNA follows: TGTGCCAGCAGCTTGGGAGTGGCAGGGGGCCCCCATGTATATGGCTACACCTTC.

The chain joins TRBV6-1 to TRBJ2-3, with 9 positions matching TRBD1. The CDR3 is 18 residues long. The V and J ends lost 3 bases and 4 bases, in that order; junction bases with no gene match: 14. Germline values: CDR1 MNHNS, CDR2 SASEGT. The CDR3 DNA reads TGTGCCAGCAGTGAGAGGGGACAGGGCAAACTTGGTTCAGATACGCAGTATTTT. Translated, it gives CASSERGQGKLGSDTQYF.

This clone was detected once. The chain employs TRBV18 and TRBJ2-1; TRBD2 matches 9 bases. CDR1 and CDR2 from the germline V gene are KGHSH and LQKENI. J was trimmed by 1 base and V by 2 bases; bases with no gene match: 6. This CDR3 has 17 amino acids. The CDR3 region has the DNA TGTGCCAGCTCACCATTCGCGGGAGGGCCTTCCTACAATGAGCAGTTCTTC. Protein product: CASSPFAGGPSYNEQFF.

V usage is TRBV4-3 and J usage is TRBJ1-2; no firm D call. V was shortened by 0 bases and J by 6 bases, with 11 bases between the two germline ends. Germline CDR1 is LGHNA and CDR2 is YSLEER. This CDR3 comprises 14 residues. CDR3 amino acids: CASSQDNSLDGYTF. The CDR3 nucleotides are TGCGCCAGCAGCCAAGACAACAGCCTCGATGGCTACACCTTC.

CDR3 in amino acids: CASSEWRDSSYNEQFF. Written as DNA, the CDR3 is TGTGCCAGCAGTGAATGGAGGGACAGCTCCTACAATGAGCAGTTCTTC. J is TRBJ2-1 and V is TRBV2; a weak D match, TRBD1 (7 bases). Germline V gene data show CDR1 as SNHLY and CDR2 as FYNNEI. This CDR3 is 16 amino acids long. Trimming left V 2 bases short and J 0 bases short, with 11 bases between.

J is TRBJ2-7 and V is TRBV19, with 8 nucleotides matching TRBD2. The CDR3 totals 14 residues. V gave up 3 bases and J gave up 6 bases; unmatched junction bases: 7. Germline V lookup: CDR1 LNHDA, CDR2 SQIVND (reference sequence). The CDR3 here is CASSIEGLVGEQYF. CDR3 sequence (DNA): TGTGCCAGTAGTATTGAGGGACTAGTCGGCGAGCAGTACTTC.

V and J are TRBV2 and TRBJ2-3; D gene ambiguous. The V end was cut by 1 base, the J end by 0 bases, with 5 bases between. This CDR3 has 14 residues. The germline gives CDR1 SNHLY, CDR2 FYNNEI. The CDR3: CASSEVRSTDTQYF. CDR3 nucleotide sequence: TGTGCCAGCAGTGAAGTCAGGAGCACAGATACGCAGTATTTT. The complete variable domain, with remaining parts taken from reference TRBV2 and TRBJ2-3, reads EPEVTQTPSHQVTQMGQEVILRCVPISNHLYFYWYRQILGQKVEFLVSFYNNEISEKSEIFDDQFSVERPDGSNFTLKIRSTKLEDSAMYFCASSEVRSTDTQYFGPGTRLTVL.

The genes are TRBV18 and TRBJ1-4; tentative D call: TRBD1 (6 bases). Trimming stripped 6 bases from V and 3 bases from J, with 14 bases between. Per germline, CDR1 KGHSH and CDR2 LQKENI. The CDR3 consists of 15 residues. The CDR3 sequence: CASSPTGSPNEKLFF. DNA of the CDR3: TGTGCCAGCTCGCCTACAGGGTCCCCTAATGAAAAACTGTTTTTT. Together with reference TRBV18 and TRBJ1-4, the CDR3 gives the full variable domain: NAGVMQNPRHLVRRRGQEARLRCSPMKGHSHVYWYRQLPEEGLKFMVYLQKENIIDESGMPKERFSAEFPKEGPSILRIQQVVRGDSAAYFCASSPTGSPNEKLFFGSGTQLSVL.

The chain joins TRBV5-1 to TRBJ1-2; TRBD1 matches at 9 bases. Germline-derived CDR1 and CDR2 are SGHRS and YFSETQ. V was clipped by 3 bases and J by 4 bases; unmatched bases: 13. There are 17 residues in the CDR3. The chain's CDR3 is CASSSRTGTGPSYGYTF. CDR3 sequence (DNA): TGCGCCAGCAGCTCAAGGACCGGGACAGGGCCTTCCTATGGCTACACCTTC.

The rearrangement links TRBV7-9 to TRBJ1-2; tentative D call: TRBD1 (5 bases). CDR1 is SEHNR and CDR2 is FQNEAQ in the germline V gene (reference sequence). The CDR3 runs 14 residues. V lost 7 bases and J 2 bases, leaving 14 bases between the germline ends. The CDR3 sequence is CASTSTGGNYGYTF. The CDR3 region has the DNA TGTGCCAGCACCTCAACCGGGGGGAACTATGGCTACACCTTC.

The chain has TRBV19 and TRBJ2-1; a possible D gene is TRBD2 (5 bases). The V and J ends lost 4 bases and 3 bases respectively, with 16 bases between them. The CDR3 runs to 16 residues. The V gene's germline CDR1 is LNHDA and CDR2 SQIVND (reference sequence). The CDR3 region has the DNA TGTGCCAGTAGTACCCGAGCCTCGGGAAGCTACAATGAGCAGTTCTTC. It specifies CASSTRASGSYNEQFF.

The chain couples TRBV5-1 to TRBJ2-7; weak D call: TRBD1 (5 bases). This CDR3 comprises 12 residues. Trimming left V 0 bases short and J 6 bases short, with 7 bases between. The germline CDR1 and CDR2 sequences are SGHRS and YFSETQ. CDR3 residues: CASSLEGFEQYF. CDR3 nucleotides: TGCGCCAGCAGCTTGGAGGGGTTCGAGCAGTACTTC.

The J gene is TRBJ2-7, the V gene TRBV7-5; the table gives TRBD1 as D, unverified against the DNA. TRBV7-5 is designated a pseudogene. The CDR3 contains 19 residues. The CDR3 DNA sequence: TGTGCCAGAAGCTTAGTCTGGACAGTCCCACGCTTCATCTCCTACGAGCAGTACTTC. Its protein product is CARSLVWTVPRFISYEQYF.

The V and J genes are TRBV6-5 and TRBJ1-1; TRBD1 is a possible D gene (6 bases). Germline lookup yields CDR1 MNHEY and CDR2 SVGAGI. The CDR3 has 14 amino acids. The ends were cut back, 5 bases at V and 1 base at J, with 11 bases in the middle. The CDR3 protein is CASSRDIPNTEAFF. The CDR3 bases are TGTGCCAGCAGTCGGGACATACCGAACACTGAAGCTTTCTTT.